The clone carrying this T cell receptor beta chain showed up just once. This sample was included in a study of blood T cell repertoires in COVID-19. Looking at the study overall: Samples taken during acute and convalescent COVID-19 were collected in the United States, Italy and Spain. Sample material is recorded as cDNA or gDNA derived from T cells, B-cell-depleted T cells, or PBMCs.

The CDR3 covers 16 residues. V was cut by 4 bases and J by 3 bases, with 18 bases left in between. The germline gives CDR1 LNHDA, CDR2 SQIVND (reference sequence). As originally analysed: Amplified reference gene primers provided the basis for estimating nucleated cell counts. The data were produced by immunoSEQ multiplex PCR, yet TCRdb's version contains in-frame clones alone and is incomplete. From that table come the V and J calls and clone size; the DNA was used to work out D and trimming. The sample yields approximately 62,000 clones, roughly 71% seen once. This chain uses TRBV19 with TRBJ1-2; D call uncertain. The source of this sequence is a woman aged 45-60 years with active or convalescent COVID-19. Sequencing was carried out using peripheral blood. In DNA form, the CDR3 reads TGTGCCAGTAGTACCCCCTTCAGTGCCAGTCACTATGGCTACACCTTC. The encoded protein is CASSTPFSASHYGYTF. The full variable domain, in which reference TRBV19 and TRBJ1-2 provide the parts outside the CDR3, is DGGITQSPKYLFRKEGQNVTLSCEQNLNHDAMYWYRQDPGQGLRLIYYSQIVNDFQKGDIAEGYSVSREKKESFPLTVTSAQKNPTAFYLCASSTPFSASHYGYTFGSGTRLTVV.